Presented here are 20 T cell receptor beta chains from one specimen sequenced in a study of blood T cell repertoires in COVID-19 (dated by TCRdb to about 2020). Libraries were prepared through the immunoSEQ multiplex PCR assay. This is the immuneACCESS table as TCRdb keeps it, with only in-frame sequences that have V and J called. A part of the clones is gone; compared with another copy, unresolved V genes explain less than half, and the rest is unexplained. The sample has hundreds of thousands of clones on record, approximately 90% of them singletons. The biggest ten clones account for approximately 4% of the sample. Material: peripheral blood. The receptors come from a woman between 50 and 59 years old with active or convalescent COVID-19.

The rearrangement joins TRBV28 to TRBJ1-1; 9 bases map to TRBD1. V trimming: 4 bases; J trimming: 8 bases; junction bases outside the gene matches: 17. CDR3 size: 17 residues. In germline, CDR1 is MDHEN, CDR2 SYDVKM. Written as DNA, the CDR3 is TGTGCCAGCAGTTCTCCCCGGAATGGACAGGGGAGAGAAGAAGCTTTCTTT. This codes for CASSSPRNGQGREEAFF.

This chain uses TRBV28 with TRBJ1-4; 7 bases line up with TRBD1. This CDR3 comprises 20 residues. CDR1 is MDHEN and CDR2 is SYDVKM in the germline V gene. The V and J ends lost 6 bases and 0 bases, in that order; junction bases with no gene match: 19. The CDR3 region is CASRQAPTGRGVSTNEKLFF. The CDR3 DNA reads TGTGCCAGCAGGCAAGCCCCGACAGGGAGAGGGGTTTCAACTAATGAAAAACTGTTTTTT.

The chain uses TRBV30 and TRBJ1-2; tentative D call: TRBD1 (5 bases). V lost 1 base and J 0 bases, leaving 12 bases between the germline ends. The CDR3 loop spans 15 amino acids. Germline V CDR1 and CDR2: GTSNPN, SVGIG (reference sequence). DNA for the CDR3: TGTGCCTGGAGTGGGGCAGGGACTCCTAACTATGGCTACACCTTC. It encodes CAWSGAGTPNYGYTF.

V usage is TRBV5-1 and J usage is TRBJ1-6; maybe TRBD1 (6 bases). V was shortened by 1 base and J by 5 bases, with 10 bases between the two germline ends. Looked up from germline, CDR1 is SGHRS and CDR2 is YFSETQ. The CDR3 is 15 amino acids. CDR3 nucleotide sequence: TGCGCCAGCAGCTTGAAAGACAGGAATAATTCACCCCTCCACTTT. Encoded protein: CASSLKDRNNSPLHF.

The chain joins TRBV24-1 to TRBJ2-3, with 9 bases aligning to TRBD1. V lost 4 bases to trimming and J lost 5 bases; unmatched junction nucleotides: 12. This CDR3 comprises 17 residues. From germline, CDR1 is KGHDR and CDR2 SFDVKD. CDR3 sequence: CATSDKQGALIRDTQYF. CDR3 DNA: TGTGCCACCAGTGACAAACAGGGGGCATTGATCAGAGATACGCAGTATTTT.

The chain has TRBV6-6 and TRBJ2-1, with TRBD2 matching 10 bases. The CDR3 is made up of 15 amino acids. Germline lookup yields CDR1 MNHNY and CDR2 SVGAGI (reference sequence). Trimming at V came to 7 bases and at J to 5 bases, leaving 8 bases not matched to a gene. The CDR3 loop is CASKRTSGLDNEQFF. The CDR3 region has the DNA TGTGCCAGCAAAAGGACTAGCGGTCTTGACAATGAGCAGTTCTTC.

The chain is built from TRBV18 and TRBJ1-5; D perhaps matches TRBD1 (5 bases). V was trimmed by 4 bases and J by 5 bases, leaving 9 bases between them. The CDR3 has 13 residues. Looked up from germline, CDR1 is KGHSH and CDR2 is LQKENI. This CDR3 is CASSLRVDQPQHF. The CDR3 coding sequence is TGTGCCAGCTCACTCAGGGTAGATCAGCCCCAGCATTTT.

The chain is built from TRBV5-1 and TRBJ2-1; TRBD2 agrees at 8 bases. CDR1 and CDR2 from the germline V gene are SGHRS and YFSETQ. Trimming cost V 4 bases and J 2 bases; bases outside gene matches: 8. CDR3 length: 16 amino acids. In nucleotides, the CDR3 is TGCGCCAGCAGCCCCTTAGCGGGATCTACCTACAATGAGCAGTTCTTC. This gives the protein CASSPLAGSTYNEQFF.

The chain links TRBV5-4 to TRBJ2-1; TRBD2 agrees at 9 bases. J gave up 10 bases and V 4 bases, and 12 bases lay outside the gene matches. The length of the CDR3 is 15 residues. CDR1 and CDR2 from the germline V gene are SGHNT and YYREEE (reference sequence). The chain's CDR3 is CASSPWRGGHSEQFF. The CDR3 coding sequence is TGTGCCAGCAGCCCCTGGCGGGGGGGCCATTCCGAGCAGTTCTTC.

The V gene is TRBV9, the J gene TRBJ2-1; a possible D gene is TRBD2 (6 bases). Between the trimmed V and J ends, which lost 0 bases and 13 bases, there was a span of 11 bases. There are 12 residues in the CDR3. Germline CDR1 and CDR2: SGDLS and YYNGEE. The CDR3 DNA sequence: TGTGCCAGCAGCGTAGTAGAGGGGACTCAGTTCTTC. It translates to CASSVVEGTQFF.

The rearrangement links TRBV18 to TRBJ1-6, with D possibly TRBD1 on 6 matching bases. There are 14 residues in the CDR3. Trimming took off 2 bases at V and 7 bases at J, with 9 bases between the two ends. The V gene's germline CDR1 is KGHSH and CDR2 LQKENI. The CDR3 sequence: CASSPGQPNSPLHF. CDR3 in DNA: TGTGCCAGCTCACCAGGACAGCCGAATTCACCCCTCCACTTT.

This chain joins TRBV6-5 and TRBJ1-1; possible D gene TRBD1, 5 bases. There are 15 residues in the CDR3. Germline assignment: CDR1 MNHEY and CDR2 SVGAGI. V lost 6 bases and J 1 base, leaving 15 bases between the germline ends. CDR3: CASSPFQGGNTEAFF. The CDR3 DNA is TGTGCCAGCAGCCCCTTTCAGGGTGGGAACACTGAAGCTTTCTTT.

For this clone: Different DNA sequences within this sample yield the same CDR3. The rearrangement uses TRBV3-1 (or the pseudogene TRBV3-2) and TRBJ1-3; possible D gene TRBD1, 6 bases. The CDR3 extends over 15 amino acids. Trimming left V 0 bases short and J 5 bases short, with 11 bases between. In germline, CDR1 is LGHDT, CDR2 YNNKEL (reference sequence). The CDR3: CASSQDLTGRNTIYF. In nucleotides, the CDR3 is TGTGCCAGCAGCCAAGACCTCACAGGGCGAAACACCATATATTTT.

This clone was seen a few times. The chain recombines TRBV30 with TRBJ1-2, with 7 nucleotides matching TRBD1. The CDR3 contains 14 residues. Germline CDR1 is GTSNPN and CDR2 is SVGIG (reference sequence). With 3 bases clipped from V and 6 bases from J, the junction kept 10 bases outside the gene matches. In nucleotides, the CDR3 is TGTGCCTGGAGGTTGGTCGACAGGGAGGATGGCTACACCTTC. Its translation: CAWRLVDREDGYTF.

This chain uses TRBV6-4 with TRBJ2-2, with 7 bases identical to TRBD1. J lost 3 bases, V lost 4 bases, and 2 bases had no gene match. CDR1 and CDR2 from the germline V gene are MRHNA and SNTAGT. This CDR3 has 14 residues. CDR3 coding DNA: TGTGCCAGCAGTGGGACAGGATACACCGGGGAGCTGTTTTTT. Residues: CASSGTGYTGELFF.

This chain connects TRBV7-2 to TRBJ1-4; D gene uncertain. V shed 5 bases and J shed 0 bases, with 13 bases lying between them. From germline, CDR1 is SGHTA and CDR2 FQGNSA. CDR3 length: 16 amino acids. CDR3 loop: CASSRNNIATNEKLFF. CDR3 coding DNA: TGTGCCAGCAGCCGTAATAATATCGCAACTAATGAAAAACTGTTTTTT.

The V gene is TRBV12-3 or TRBV12-4, the J gene TRBJ2-5, with D unclear. This CDR3 contains 12 residues. Trimming took off 5 bases at V and 4 bases at J, with 8 bases between the two ends. The CDR3, as DNA: TGTGCCAGCAGTAGGCAGGTAGAGACCCAGTACTTC. Protein sequence: CASSRQVETQYF.

J is TRBJ2-1 and V is TRBV7-2, with 8 bases matching TRBD2. CDR3 size: 16 residues. In germline, CDR1 is SGHTA, CDR2 FQGNSA. J lost 0 bases, V lost 3 bases, and 4 bases had no gene match. The CDR3 reads CASSLAGTSSYNEQFF. In nucleotides, the CDR3 is TGTGCCAGCAGCTTGGCCGGGACTAGCTCCTACAATGAGCAGTTCTTC.

The V and J genes are TRBV6-5 and TRBJ1-1; D is perhaps TRBD1 (6 bases). Trimming removed 8 bases from V and 6 bases from J, with 10 bases in between. CDR3 length: 11 amino acids. Germline CDR1 and CDR2: MNHEY and SVGAGI. In DNA, the CDR3 is TGTGCCAGCGGGGGCAATCCTGAAGCTTTCTTT. Translating it yields CASGGNPEAFF.

This clone is a singleton in its sample. This chain links TRBV4-1 with TRBJ2-3, with a tentative D call TRBD1 (6 bases). V dropped 2 bases and J dropped 2 bases, with 17 bases sitting between them. The CDR3 covers 17 residues. Germline lookup yields CDR1 MGHRA and CDR2 YSYEKL. CDR3 DNA: TGCGCCAGCAGCCAAACGTCTACAGGGATGAACACAGATACGCAGTATTTT. It yields the protein CASSQTSTGMNTDTQYF.